These 5 T cell receptor beta chains originate from one sample sequenced in a study of human T cells and chemical hapten exposure. Time point specified: patch test 3, about 24 weeks after DPC sensitization. Treatment described: therapeutic diphenylcyclopropenone sensitization with weekly scalp DPC. TCRdb fed the RACE reads into MiXCR, producing one record per CDR3 protein. The sample carries some 180,000 distinct CDR3 sequences, around a quarter recorded once. The specimen comprised whole blood, sampled in connection with sensitization to the hapten diphenylcyclopropenone (DPC). The origin of the receptors is a middle-aged woman with alopecia areata. Some clones in this sample may be carry-over from other donors' samples.

This clonotype has just a few counts. The chain recombines TRBV20-1 with TRBJ2-7; 9 bases agree with TRBD1. CDR3 size: 15 residues. Germline V CDR1 and CDR2: DFQATT, SNEGSKA (reference sequence). The junction had 12 bases not matched to a gene; V was cut back by 5 bases and J by 4 bases. The CDR3 is CSAPTGQGTLYEQYF. The CDR3 DNA reads as TGCAGTGCTCCTACCGGACAGGGGACCCTTTACGAGCAGTACTTC.

This clonotype was observed at least ten times. The rearrangement uses TRBV7-8 and TRBJ1-4; TRBD1 aligns across 7 bases. There are 15 residues in the CDR3. Germline-derived CDR1 and CDR2 are SGHVS and FQNEAQ. Trimming took 5 bases from V and 7 from J; bases not matched to a gene: 10. CDR3 amino acids: CASSANRGGVEKLFF. The CDR3 DNA is TGTGCCAGCAGCGCTAACAGGGGTGGAGTTGAAAAACTGTTTTTT.

This clonotype was detected many times. The gene calls are TRBV6-2 or TRBV6-3 and TRBJ2-3; D not certain. Deletions cut 6 bases from V and 6 bases from J, with 16 bases between. The CDR3 has 14 residues. Per the germline V gene, CDR1 is MNHEY and CDR2 is SVGEGT. The CDR3 nucleotides are TGTGCCAGCAGGGCTGCATTAATGTTGGATACGCAGTATTTT. This encodes CASRAALMLDTQYF.

The chain is built from TRBV7-2 and TRBJ1-1, with D uncertain. The CDR3 runs 14 residues. The V end lost 8 bases, the J end lost 6 bases, and 19 bases lay between the germline ends. Germline values: CDR1 SGHTA, CDR2 FQGNSA. The CDR3 reads CASRTVFTRPEAFF. CDR3 DNA: TGTGCCAGCCGGACCGTCTTCACCCGACCTGAAGCTTTCTTT.

This clonotype was detected only a few times. The rearrangement joins TRBV20-1 to TRBJ2-1; TRBD2 agrees at 13 bases. This CDR3 is built from 15 residues. Germline loops: CDR1 DFQATT, CDR2 SNEGSKA (reference sequence). J was trimmed by 4 bases and V by 6 bases; bases with no gene match: 6. CDR3 in DNA: TGCAGTGCAATCCCGGGACTAGCGGGGTACAATGAGCAGTTCTTC. Residues: CSAIPGLAGYNEQFF.